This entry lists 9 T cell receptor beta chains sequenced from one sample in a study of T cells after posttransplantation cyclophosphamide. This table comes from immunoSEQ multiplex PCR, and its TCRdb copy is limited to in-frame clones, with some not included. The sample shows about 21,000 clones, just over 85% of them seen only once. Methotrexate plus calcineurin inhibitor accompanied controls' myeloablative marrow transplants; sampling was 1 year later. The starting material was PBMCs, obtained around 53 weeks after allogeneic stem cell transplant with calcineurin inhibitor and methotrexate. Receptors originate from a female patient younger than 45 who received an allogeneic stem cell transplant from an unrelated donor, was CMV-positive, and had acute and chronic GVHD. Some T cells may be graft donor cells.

This CDR3 reads CASSLGAGQQETQYF. The CDR3 DNA follows: TGTGCCAGCAGCTTAGGGGCCGGACAGCAAGAGACCCAGTACTTC. V gene TRBV11-2 combines with J gene TRBJ2-5; TRBD1 is a possible D gene (6 bases). There are 15 residues in the CDR3. The V end was cut by 1 base, the J end by 2 bases, with 11 bases between. Germline V lookup: CDR1 SGHAT, CDR2 FQNNGV. The complete variable domain, with remaining parts taken from reference TRBV11-2 and TRBJ2-5, reads EAGVAQSPRYKIIEKRQSVAFWCNPISGHATLYWYQQILGQGPKLLIQFQNNGVVDDSQLPKDRFSAERLKGVDSTLKIQPAKLEDSAVYLCASSLGAGQQETQYFGPGTRLLVL.

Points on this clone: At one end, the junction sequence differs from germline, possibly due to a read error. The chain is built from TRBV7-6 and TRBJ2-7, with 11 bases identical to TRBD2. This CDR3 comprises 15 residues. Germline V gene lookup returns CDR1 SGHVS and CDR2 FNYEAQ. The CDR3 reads CASRPLAGGIYKQYF. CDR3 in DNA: TGTGCCAGCAGGCCGCTAGCGGGGGGAATCTACAAGCAGTACTTC.

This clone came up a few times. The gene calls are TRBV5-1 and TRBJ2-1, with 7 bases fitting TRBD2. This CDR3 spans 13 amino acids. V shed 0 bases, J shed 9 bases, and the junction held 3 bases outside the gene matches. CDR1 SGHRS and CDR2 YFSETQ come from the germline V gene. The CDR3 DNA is TGCGCCAGCAGCTTGGGGGGCGGGAGTGAGCAGTTCTTC. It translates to CASSLGGGSEQFF.

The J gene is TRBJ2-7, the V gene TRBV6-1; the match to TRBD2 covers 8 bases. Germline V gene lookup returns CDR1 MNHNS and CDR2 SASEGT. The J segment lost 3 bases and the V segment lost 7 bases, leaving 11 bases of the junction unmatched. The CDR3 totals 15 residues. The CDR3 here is CASKGLFGGDYEQYF. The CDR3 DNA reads TGTGCCAGCAAGGGGTTGTTCGGGGGGGACTACGAGCAGTACTTC.

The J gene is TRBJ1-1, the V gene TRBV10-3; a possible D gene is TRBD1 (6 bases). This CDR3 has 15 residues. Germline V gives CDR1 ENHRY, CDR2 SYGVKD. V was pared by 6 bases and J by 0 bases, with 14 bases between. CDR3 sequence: CAISRPGQMNTEAFF. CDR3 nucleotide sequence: TGTGCCATCAGCCGGCCCGGACAGATGAACACTGAAGCTTTCTTT.

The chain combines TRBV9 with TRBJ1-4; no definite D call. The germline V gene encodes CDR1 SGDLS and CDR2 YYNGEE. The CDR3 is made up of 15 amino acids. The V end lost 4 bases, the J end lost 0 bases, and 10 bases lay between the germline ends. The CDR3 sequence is CASSPGAATNEKLFF. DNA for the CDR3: TGTGCCAGCAGCCCGGGAGCGGCAACTAATGAAAAACTGTTTTTT.

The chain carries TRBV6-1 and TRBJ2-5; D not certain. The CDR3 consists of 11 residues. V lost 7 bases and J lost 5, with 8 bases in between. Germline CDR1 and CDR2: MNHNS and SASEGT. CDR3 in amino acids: CASKLSETQYF. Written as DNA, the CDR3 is TGTGCCAGCAAGCTGTCGGAGACCCAGTACTTC.

CDR3 region: CATSRDRASAGPQETQYF. DNA of the CDR3: TGTGCCACCAGCAGAGATCGGGCGTCCGCAGGGCCCCAAGAGACCCAGTACTTC. The gene calls are TRBV15 and TRBJ2-5; tentative D call: TRBD1 (5 bases). Germline CDR1 reads LNHNV; CDR2 reads YYDKDF (reference sequence). CDR3 size: 18 residues. Trimming left V 0 bases short and J 1 base short, with 18 bases between.

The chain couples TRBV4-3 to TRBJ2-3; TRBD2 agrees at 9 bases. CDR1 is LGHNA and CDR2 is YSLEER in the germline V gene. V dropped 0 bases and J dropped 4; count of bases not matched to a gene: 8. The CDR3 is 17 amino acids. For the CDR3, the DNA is TGCGCCAGCAGCCAAGATGACCCTAGCGGGATCGCAGATACGCAGTATTTT. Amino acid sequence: CASSQDDPSGIADTQYF.